The clone carrying this T cell receptor beta chain showed up just a few times. No antigen is known for it. The CDR3 loop spans 17 amino acids. Trimming shortened V by 9 bases and J by 0 bases, and 21 bases separated the two germline ends. Per the germline V gene, CDR1 is LGHDT and CDR2 is YNNKEL (reference sequence). The data are from a study of post-analysis software for immune sequencing data. Background on the study: Disease courses included relapsing-remitting, secondary progressive and progressive-relapsing multiple sclerosis. The study's findings and limits: Roughly five TRBV segments were more frequent in patients than controls; TRBV5-6, TRBV5-1 and TRBV20-1 belonged to this group.

Sequencing libraries made from TCR beta cDNA carried unique molecular identifiers. MiXCR was run by TCRdb on the PCR reads, yielding one entry per CDR3 protein. The table lists roughly 200,000 distinct CDR3 sequences, approximately 28% of them singletons. Sequencing was done on a sample of blood. This chain connects TRBV3-1 to TRBJ2-1, with D tentatively TRBD1 (6 bases). The TCR was taken from a girl aged 2-17 years with multiple sclerosis. The CDR3 region is CARRRPRGPSSYNEQFF. The CDR3 region has the DNA TGTGCCAGACGGAGGCCCAGGGGCCCAAGCTCCTACAATGAGCAGTTCTTC.